The 26 T cell receptor beta chains below all came from one sample that was sequenced in a study of beta chain features in type 1 diabetes. For these TCRs, the target antigens are not known. Of the isolated RNA, all was reverse transcribed, and so the sequenced material was expressed TCRB transcripts. TCRdb keeps only in-frame clones here, not all; method: immunoSEQ multiplex PCR. This table holds 500,000 to 850,000 clones, about an eighth found once. Overall study findings and caveats: Moderate yet significant TCRB CDR3 shortening was seen in Type 1 diabetes patients in all four CD4+ subsets.

Source material: naive CD4+ T cells from blood. Receptor source: a young man with type 1 diabetes.

This sequence joins TRBV5-1 and TRBJ2-7; D gene unclear. The germline gives CDR1 SGHRS, CDR2 YFSETQ. The CDR3 runs to 15 residues. The V and J ends lost 5 bases and 0 bases respectively, with 15 bases between them. The CDR3 protein is CASRSAGSSSYEQYF. The DNA for the CDR3 is TGCGCCAGCAGATCCGCAGGCTCGAGCTCCTACGAGCAGTACTTC.

In its sample, this clone was seen a few times. The chain carries TRBV28 and TRBJ1-4; 11 bases are a match to TRBD1. The trim removed 5 bases at V and 8 bases at J, leaving 7 bases unmatched. Germline-derived CDR1 and CDR2 are MDHEN and SYDVKM. This CDR3 has 15 amino acids. The CDR3 protein is CASSEGQGAKEKLFF. DNA of the CDR3: TGTGCCAGCAGTGAAGGACAGGGGGCAAAAGAAAAACTGTTTTTT.

This clone was detected a few times. The CDR3 DNA is TGCGCCAGCAAAGTCCGAGACACTGAAGCTTTCTTT. Translation: CASKVRDTEAFF. The chain couples TRBV10-2 to TRBJ1-1; D gene unclear. V lost 7 bases and J 3 bases, leaving 9 bases between the germline ends. There are 12 residues in the CDR3. The germline CDR1 and CDR2 sequences are WSHSY and SAAADI.

V is TRBV5-4 and J is TRBJ2-1; 8 bases line up with TRBD1. Germline values: CDR1 SGHNT, CDR2 YYREEE (reference sequence). V was pared by 4 bases and J by 7 bases, with 13 bases of the junction left unmatched. This CDR3 region has 16 residues. The chain's CDR3 is CASSPGGQGGRNEQFF. The CDR3 nucleotides are TGTGCCAGCAGCCCCGGTGGACAGGGAGGTCGGAATGAGCAGTTCTTC.

V gene TRBV28 combines with J gene TRBJ2-4, with D tentatively TRBD1 (5 bases). The CDR3 consists of 16 residues. Trimming took off 1 base at V and 6 bases at J, with 16 bases between the two ends. Germline-derived CDR1 and CDR2 are MDHEN and SYDVKM. CDR3 loop: CASSLFLAGKRNIQYF. The CDR3 nucleotides read TGTGCCAGCAGTTTATTTTTGGCAGGGAAACGAAACATTCAGTACTTC.

The chain employs TRBV29-1 and TRBJ2-1; 8 positions agree with TRBD2. Germline CDR1 reads SQVTM; CDR2 reads ANQGSEA. The junction had 11 bases not matched to a gene; V was cut back by 7 bases and J by 6 bases. The CDR3 has 14 residues. The CDR3 DNA follows: TGCAGCGCCGCTGCACGGGGGGGTGGCAATGAGCAGTTCTTC. The encoded protein is CSAAARGGGNEQFF.

This clone was seen more than once but under ten times. The V and J genes are TRBV13 and TRBJ1-5; the D gene is possibly TRBD1 (6 bases). Germline CDR1 and CDR2: PRHDT and FYEKMQ (reference sequence). V was clipped by 3 bases and J by 2 bases, with 11 bases between them. The CDR3 totals 15 residues. CDR3 amino acids: CASSFRGNGNQPQHF. The CDR3 region has the DNA TGTGCCAGCAGCTTCAGGGGAAATGGCAATCAGCCCCAGCATTTT.

In its sample, this clone was seen a few times. The same CDR3 arises from other DNA sequences in this sample as well. V usage is TRBV18 and J usage is TRBJ2-1, with 14 bases identical to TRBD2. The CDR3 has 15 residues. The germline V gene encodes CDR1 KGHSH and CDR2 LQKENI. V shed 3 bases and J 6 bases; nucleotides not matched to a gene: 1. The CDR3: CASSPGTSGSNEQFF. The CDR3, as DNA: TGTGCCAGCTCACCCGGGACTAGCGGGAGCAATGAGCAGTTCTTC.

This clone showed up just a few times. The chain recombines TRBV5-6 with TRBJ2-3; 8 bases line up with TRBD2. The CDR3 runs to 16 residues. V trimming: 3 bases; J trimming: 3 bases; junction bases outside the gene matches: 9. From germline, CDR1 is SGHDT and CDR2 YYEEEE. The CDR3 loop is CASSYWAGGWTDTQYF. The CDR3 bases are TGTGCCAGCAGCTATTGGGCGGGGGGATGGACAGATACGCAGTATTTT.

The chain combines TRBV7-2 with TRBJ2-1; D not certain. Germline V CDR1 and CDR2: SGHTA, FQGNSA. The V end was cut by 2 bases, the J end by 0 bases, with 5 bases between. The CDR3 is 14 residues long. This CDR3 reads CASSLMGSYNEQFF. Here the CDR3 DNA reads TGTGCCAGCAGCTTAATGGGCTCCTACAATGAGCAGTTCTTC.

V is TRBV4-3 and J is TRBJ1-2, with D unclear. This CDR3 is built from 12 residues. Per the germline V gene, CDR1 is LGHNA and CDR2 is YSLEER. Trimming pared 3 bases from V and 7 bases from J, leaving 9 bases between. The DNA for the CDR3 is TGCGCCAGCAGCCAGCTCACAAGTGGCTACACCTTC. Translated, it gives CASSQLTSGYTF.

The V and J genes are TRBV28 and TRBJ2-7; D is undetermined. This CDR3 has 15 residues. Germline lookup yields CDR1 MDHEN and CDR2 SYDVKM. V lost 3 bases, J lost 2 bases, and 14 bases lay in between. This CDR3 reads CASSLGFPDPYEQYF. The CDR3 nucleotides read TGTGCCAGCAGTTTGGGGTTTCCCGACCCCTACGAGCAGTACTTC.

The V gene is TRBV7-2, the J gene TRBJ2-7; either TRBD1 or TRBD2 may fit D (6 bases each). Germline V gene data show CDR1 as SGHTA and CDR2 as FQGNSA. Trimming left V 4 bases short and J 3 bases short, with 16 bases between. The CDR3 sequence is 15 residues long. CDR3 loop: CASSSGEGGIYEQYF. In nucleotides, the CDR3 is TGTGCCAGCAGCTCCGGCGAGGGGGGCATCTACGAGCAGTACTTC.

The J gene is TRBJ1-6, the V gene TRBV6-5; D perhaps matches TRBD1 (6 bases). This CDR3 has 12 residues. Trimming shortened V by 6 bases and J by 9 bases, and 9 bases separated the two germline ends. Germline CDR1 reads MNHEY; CDR2 reads SVGAGI. CDR3 protein: CASSHRASPLHF. CDR3 in DNA: TGTGCCAGCAGCCACAGGGCTTCACCCCTCCACTTT.

The gene calls are TRBV5-1 and TRBJ2-1; 8 bases agree with TRBD1. CDR1 and CDR2 (germline): SGHRS, YFSETQ. CDR3 length equals 13 residues. With V trimmed by 2 bases and J by 8 bases, 3 bases remained unmatched. The CDR3 bases are TGCGCCAGCAGCTTAGGACAGGGTGATGAGCAGTTCTTC. Its translation is CASSLGQGDEQFF.

The rearrangement uses TRBV28 and TRBJ1-5; D not resolved. CDR1 is MDHEN and CDR2 is SYDVKM in the germline V gene. The ends were cut back, 3 bases at V and 5 bases at J, with 8 bases in the middle. CDR3 length: 13 amino acids. The CDR3, as DNA: TGTGCCAGCAGTTTTTTCCTTGATCAGCCCCAGCATTTT. It yields the protein CASSFFLDQPQHF. The full variable domain, rest sourced from reference TRBV28 and TRBJ1-5, is DVKVTQSSRYLVKRTGEKVFLECVQDMDHENMFWYRQDPGLGLRLIYFSYDVKMKEKGDIPEGYSVSREKKERFSLILESASTNQTSMYLCASSFFLDQPQHFGDGTRLSIL.

The CDR3 region is CASSDLGGTGDAGYTF. CDR3 bases: TGTGCCAGCAGTGATCTTGGCGGGACAGGAGACGCTGGCTACACCTTC. The chain employs TRBV25-1 and TRBJ1-2; 8 bases agree with TRBD1. Germline lookup yields CDR1 MGHDK and CDR2 SYGVNS. V lost 3 bases to trimming and J lost 7 bases; unmatched junction nucleotides: 13. The CDR3 sequence is 16 residues long.

The chain recombines TRBV5-6 with TRBJ2-3; no definite D call. In germline, CDR1 is SGHDT, CDR2 YYEEEE. The V end was cut by 0 bases, the J end by 9 bases, with 17 bases between. There are 15 residues in the CDR3. In DNA form, the CDR3 reads TGTGCCAGCAGCTTGGACCCCGCACGCCCAGGCACGCAGTATTTT. Amino acids: CASSLDPARPGTQYF.

The gene calls are TRBV11-2 and TRBJ2-1; D tentatively reads TRBD1 or TRBD2 (5 bases each). Germline lookup yields CDR1 SGHAT and CDR2 FQNNGV. V was clipped by 3 bases and J by 6 bases, with 15 bases between them. This CDR3 has 15 residues. Here the CDR3 reads CASSFEGPIGNEQFF. The CDR3 region has the DNA TGTGCCAGCAGCTTTGAGGGACCAATTGGCAATGAGCAGTTCTTC.

This chain uses TRBV5-1 with TRBJ2-5; D is possibly TRBD2 (6 bases). Germline V lookup: CDR1 SGHRS, CDR2 YFSETQ. Trimming shortened V by 0 bases and J by 4 bases, and 13 bases separated the two germline ends. This CDR3 spans 15 amino acids. This chain's CDR3 is CASSLESSGGETQYF. The CDR3 region has the DNA TGCGCCAGCAGCTTGGAGAGTAGCGGTGGAGAGACCCAGTACTTC.

This clone has only a few counts. The chain carries TRBV10-3 and TRBJ2-7, with TRBD1 identical over 8 bases. CDR1 is ENHRY and CDR2 is SYGVKD in the germline V gene. CDR3 length equals 15 residues. Unmatched junction bases numbered 6, after V lost 3 bases and J lost 2 bases. The CDR3 reads CAISEGQGAAYEQYF. The CDR3, as DNA: TGTGCCATCAGTGAAGGGCAGGGGGCGGCCTACGAGCAGTACTTC.

This clone was detected a few times. The V and J genes are TRBV6-6 and TRBJ2-1, with D perhaps TRBD2 (6 bases). This CDR3 contains 14 residues. V lost 7 bases to trimming and J lost 1 base, with 11 bases between them. CDR1 MNHNY and CDR2 SVGAGI come from the germline V gene (reference sequence). In nucleotides, the CDR3 is TGTGCCAGCACTACAAGCGGGTCCTACAATGAGCAGTTCTTC. Translating it yields CASTTSGSYNEQFF.

This clone was seen a handful of times. The identical CDR3 is also encoded by other nucleotide sequences in the sample. V gene TRBV7-9 combines with J gene TRBJ2-1; no clear D. The CDR3 has 12 amino acids. The V end was cut by 0 bases, the J end by 6 bases, with 3 bases between. Germline V gene lookup returns CDR1 SEHNR and CDR2 FQNEAQ (reference sequence). The CDR3 here is CASSLASNEQFF. The CDR3 DNA reads TGTGCCAGCAGCTTAGCGAGCAATGAGCAGTTCTTC.

The chain uses TRBV19 and TRBJ2-5, with TRBD2 matching 7 bases. The germline V gene has CDR1 LNHDA and CDR2 SQIVND (reference sequence). Trimming at V came to 5 bases and at J to 1 base, leaving 10 bases not matched to a gene. The CDR3 covers 16 residues. CDR3 residues: CASSAGTSVSQETQYF. In DNA form, the CDR3 reads TGTGCCAGTAGTGCCGGAACTAGCGTAAGCCAAGAGACCCAGTACTTC.

This rearrangement joins TRBV20-1 to TRBJ2-5; D is uncertain. This CDR3 has 11 residues. Trimming took 2 bases from V and 3 from J, leaving 4 bases between them. Germline V gene data show CDR1 as DFQATT and CDR2 as SNEGSKA (reference sequence). This CDR3 reads CSARHKETQYF. CDR3 nucleotide sequence: TGCAGTGCTAGACATAAAGAGACCCAGTACTTC.

This clone showed up just a few times. The chain carries TRBV19 and TRBJ2-7; D is unresolved. The CDR3 totals 13 residues. V shed 8 bases and J shed 1 base, with 12 bases lying between them. The germline V gene has CDR1 LNHDA and CDR2 SQIVND (reference sequence). The CDR3 spells CASSFRRSYEQYF. The CDR3 nucleotides read TGTGCCAGTTCCTTTAGGAGATCCTACGAGCAGTACTTC.